Listed below are T cell receptor beta chains from one sample, sequenced in a study of regulatory T cells in long-lasting Graves disease. TCRdb redid the calling of the multiplex PCR reads with MiXCR, one entry per CDR3 protein. The data hold 600,000 to 850,000 distinct CDR3 sequences, with 30% observed a single time. The sample in question was peripheral blood mononuclear cells (PBMCs), obtained when the disease was refractory, from a patient treated with antithyroid drugs. All receptors come from a female donor with Graves disease. Each CDR3 is given with its conserved first and last residue. D genes are given only for firm matches. Only part of the rows carry a size: once, few, many, or a class if the clone is expanded.

d_call	cdr3_length	clone_size	v_call	j_call	cdr3_aa	cdr3_nt
-	15	-	TRBV7-9	TRBJ2-5	CASRGGTDYQETQYF	TGTGCCAGCCGGGGGGGGACAGACTATCAAGAGACCCAGTACTTC
-	15	few	TRBV5-1	TRBJ2-5	CASSWADRGLETQYF	TGCGCCAGCAGCTGGGCGGACCGGGGGCTGGAGACCCAGTACTTC
-	16	few	TRBV19	TRBJ1-1	CASSMLKGRLGREAFF	TGTGCCAGTAGTATGCTTAAGGGAAGGTTGGGACGTGAAGCTTTCTTT
-	15	-	TRBV12-5	TRBJ2-7	CASGLWGSSSYEQYF	TGTGCTAGTGGTTTGTGGGGGTCAAGCTCCTACGAGCAGTACTTC
-	16	-	TRBV19	TRBJ2-6	CASSIRELTGANVLTF	TGTGCCAGTAGTATTAGGGAATTAACTGGGGCCAACGTCCTGACTTTC
TRBD1	17	-	TRBV3-1	TRBJ1-5	CASSQESGTGHNQPQHF	TGTGCCAGCAGCCAAGAGTCGGGGACAGGGCACAATCAGCCCCAGCATTTT
-	16	-	TRBV12-3/TRBV12-4	TRBJ1-5	CASSWGEFNSNQPQHF	TGTGCCAGCAGTTGGGGGGAGTTCAATAGCAATCAGCCCCAGCATTTT
-	13	many	TRBV27	TRBJ2-7	CASSSLGSYEQYF	TGTGCCAGCAGTTCCCTTGGGAGCTACGAGCAGTACTTC
-	13	-	TRBV13	TRBJ1-1	CTSSFNRGTEAFF	TGTACCAGCAGCTTCAATAGGGGCACTGAAGCTTTCTTT
-	15	-	TRBV6-5	TRBJ1-2	CASSYSKSRGGGYTF	TGTGCCAGCAGTTACTCGAAATCACGGGGCGGTGGCTACACCTTC
TRBD1	15	-	TRBV7-2	TRBJ2-1	CASSLGTSRGNEQFF	TGTGCCAGCAGCTTAGGGACTTCCAGGGGGAATGAGCAGTTCTTC